The 16 T cell receptor beta chains below all came from one sample that was sequenced in a study of blood T cells in healthy people across ages. Using a J-beta primer mix together with a sample-barcoded 5' primer, a second PCR was run for about 6 to 11 cycles. TCRdb recomputed calls from the 5' RACE reads with MiXCR, one row per CDR3 protein. The table includes roughly 2 million distinct CDR3 sequences, roughly 52% detected once. Input material: blood. The receptors shown here come from a middle-aged woman in good health.

The CDR3 DNA reads as TGTGCCAGCAGTTCAGTAGGGAATACATACAATGAGCAGTTCTTC. It specifies CASSSVGNTYNEQFF. The chain carries TRBV28 and TRBJ2-1; unclear D gene. Germline lookup yields CDR1 MDHEN and CDR2 SYDVKM. V lost 4 bases to trimming and J lost 4 bases, with 14 bases between them. The CDR3 has 15 residues.

The chain has TRBV7-9 and TRBJ2-4; tentatively, D is TRBD1 or TRBD2 (5 bases each). The J call is in doubt because the DNA end fits TRBJ2-5 better. This CDR3 comprises 15 residues. Germline values: CDR1 SEHNR, CDR2 FQNEAQ (reference sequence). The CDR3 protein is CASSLVTGPRETQYF. CDR3 nucleotides: TGTGCCAGCAGCTTAGTTACGGGACCTCGGGAGACCCAGTACTTC.

This sequence joins TRBV5-1 and TRBJ2-5; weak D call: TRBD2 (7 bases). CDR3 length equals 14 residues. Deletions cut 3 bases from V and 3 bases from J, with 12 bases between. Germline values: CDR1 SGHRS, CDR2 YFSETQ. As DNA, the CDR3 is TGCGCCAGCAGCTCCAAGGGGGGGGAAGAGACCCAGTACTTC. Translating it yields CASSSKGGEETQYF.

This clonotype was counted only a few times. The chain carries TRBV20-1 and TRBJ1-6; D ambiguous. V was pared by 2 bases and J by 10 bases, with 6 bases between. Looked up from germline, CDR1 is DFQATT and CDR2 is SNEGSKA (reference sequence). This CDR3 is built from 11 residues. CDR3 sequence (DNA): TGCAGTGCTAGATCGGACTCACCCCTCCACTTT. Protein sequence: CSARSDSPLHF.

This chain connects TRBV10-3 to TRBJ2-5; tentatively, D is TRBD1 (5 bases). Per germline, CDR1 ENHRY and CDR2 SYGVKD. This CDR3 comprises 14 residues. V was clipped by 2 bases and J by 0 bases, with 7 bases between them. CDR3 in DNA: TGTGCCATCAGTGAGGGGGCAAACCAAGAGACCCAGTACTTC. Translation gives CAISEGANQETQYF.

The chain carries TRBV7-2 and TRBJ2-3; 9 nucleotides agree with TRBD1. Germline V gives CDR1 SGHTA, CDR2 FQGNSA. The CDR3 runs 16 residues. With 5 bases clipped from V and 3 bases from J, the junction kept 9 bases outside the gene matches. The CDR3 loop reads CASSPRQGEWTDTQYF. The CDR3 DNA reads TGTGCCAGCAGCCCCAGACAGGGGGAATGGACAGATACGCAGTATTTT.

In this sample, this clonotype turned up a few times. The gene calls are TRBV7-8 and TRBJ1-6; D is possibly TRBD1 (5 bases). This CDR3 contains 14 residues. V was pared by 2 bases and J by 9 bases, with 11 bases between. Germline V gene sequence: CDR1 SGHVS, CDR2 FQNEAQ. CDR3 coding DNA: TGTGCCAGCAGCTTACGGCAGGGTAGTTCACCCCTCCACTTT. Translating it yields CASSLRQGSSPLHF.

This clonotype has only one observation. J is TRBJ2-5 and V is TRBV7-9; D gene ambiguous. Germline values: CDR1 SEHNR, CDR2 FQNEAQ (reference sequence). The CDR3 loop spans 11 amino acids. V lost 4 bases and J 10 bases, leaving 10 bases between the germline ends. The CDR3 coding sequence is TGTGCCAGCAGCTCTAATAAGGTCCAGTACTTC. Protein sequence: CASSSNKVQYF.

The CDR3 DNA follows: TGTGCCAGCACCTTGGGGGAGGGAGAGCAGTACTTC. It translates to CASTLGEGEQYF. The chain joins TRBV12-3 or TRBV12-4 to TRBJ2-7; 7 bases agree with TRBD2. Trimming removed 7 bases from V and 7 bases from J; junction bases left unmatched: 7. The CDR3 extends over 12 amino acids.

The chain carries TRBV24-1 and TRBJ1-2, with D unclear. V was clipped by 0 bases and J by 3 bases, with 7 bases between them. Germline V gives CDR1 KGHDR, CDR2 SFDVKD. The CDR3 has 14 residues. CDR3 DNA sequence: TGTGCCACCAGTGATTTGGGCACAGACTATGGCTACACCTTC. It encodes CATSDLGTDYGYTF.

The chain carries TRBV29-1 and TRBJ2-5, with 11 positions matching TRBD2. J lost 2 bases, V lost 5 bases, and 7 bases had no gene match. From germline, CDR1 is SQVTM and CDR2 ANQGSEA. This CDR3 is built from 15 residues. This chain's CDR3 is CSVTGRLAGQETQYF. The CDR3 region has the DNA TGCAGCGTTACAGGAAGACTAGCGGGGCAAGAGACCCAGTACTTC.

The chain employs TRBV29-1 and TRBJ2-7; 9 nucleotides match TRBD2. With V trimmed by 3 bases and J by 7 bases, 13 bases remained unmatched. The CDR3 totals 15 residues. Germline V lookup: CDR1 SQVTM, CDR2 ANQGSEA. CDR3 sequence: CSVDSGRGGYNEQYF. DNA for the CDR3: TGCAGCGTTGATTCGGGGCGGGGGGGCTACAATGAGCAGTACTTC.

The chain joins TRBV28 to TRBJ2-1; D might be TRBD1 or TRBD2, each matching 6 bases. V lost 5 bases and J 0 bases, leaving 11 bases between the germline ends. The CDR3 totals 15 residues. Germline CDR1 is MDHEN and CDR2 is SYDVKM. This CDR3 reads CASSQGGRSYNEQFF. CDR3 nucleotide sequence: TGTGCCAGCAGTCAAGGGGGGCGCTCCTACAATGAGCAGTTCTTC.

A few counts support this clonotype. The chain carries TRBV4-3 and TRBJ2-3, with a weak D call TRBD2 (6 bases). Germline V gives CDR1 LGHNA, CDR2 YSLEER. CDR3 length: 17 amino acids. With 5 bases removed from V and 0 bases from J, the gap between germline ends came to 18 bases. The CDR3 loop reads CASSYGKEGPSTDTQYF. The CDR3 DNA reads as TGCGCCAGCAGCTATGGGAAGGAGGGGCCTAGCACAGATACGCAGTATTTT.

The V call is TRBV6-5, the J call TRBJ2-5; 8 nucleotides line up with TRBD2. Germline CDR1 reads MNHEY; CDR2 reads SVGAGI. This CDR3 region has 17 residues. The ends lost 1 base at V and 11 bases at J; junction bases unmatched: 18. The CDR3: CASSYLGGGSGSNEQYF. The CDR3 DNA is TGTGCCAGCAGTTACTTGGGCGGGGGGTCGGGTTCCAATGAGCAGTACTTC.

The sample holds a few counts of this clonotype. The genes are TRBV7-9 and TRBJ2-5; no clear D gene. V dropped 2 bases and J dropped 2 bases, with 15 bases sitting between them. The CDR3 length is 16 residues. Germline-derived CDR1 and CDR2 are SEHNR and FQNEAQ (reference sequence). The CDR3 sequence is CASSLYDRTIQETQYF. The CDR3 DNA is TGTGCCAGCAGCTTATATGACCGAACTATTCAAGAGACCCAGTACTTC. Supplemented by reference TRBV7-9 and TRBJ2-5, the full variable domain reads DTGVSQNPRHKITKRGQNVTFRCDPISEHNRLYWYRQTLGQGPEFLTYFQNEAQLEKSRLLSDRFSAERPKGSFSTLEIQRTEQGDSAMYLCASSLYDRTIQETQYFGPGTRLLVL.